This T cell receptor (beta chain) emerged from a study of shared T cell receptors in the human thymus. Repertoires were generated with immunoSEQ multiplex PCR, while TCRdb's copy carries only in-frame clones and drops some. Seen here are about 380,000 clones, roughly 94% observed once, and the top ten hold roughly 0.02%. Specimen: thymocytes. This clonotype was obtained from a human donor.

The CDR3 reads CASSLAPEGASGYTF. The CDR3, as DNA: TGTGCCAGCAGCTTGGCCCCTGAGGGGGCTTCTGGCTACACCTTC. The J gene is TRBJ1-2, the V gene TRBV5-6; 7 nucleotides match TRBD1. The CDR3 has 15 residues. V lost 0 bases, J lost 7 bases, and 9 bases stayed unmatched. The germline V gene has CDR1 SGHDT and CDR2 YYEEEE. Using reference TRBV5-6 and TRBJ1-2 for the parts outside the CDR3, the full variable domain is DAGVTQSPTHLIKTRGQQVTLRCSPKSGHDTVSWYQQALGQGPQFIFQYYEEEERQRGNFPDRFSGHQFPNYSSELNVNALLLGDSALYLCASSLAPEGASGYTFGSGTRLTVV.